Listed below are T cell receptor beta chains from one sample, sequenced in a study of graft-versus-host responses after intestinal transplantation. Clones were read by immunoSEQ multiplex PCR, and TCRdb kept only the in-frame ones, dropping some. The table has 77,000 or so clones, 92% seen once; the top ten hold about 0.67%. The specimen was PBMCs, collected 98 days after intestinal transplantation. These receptors originate from a human patient who received an intestinal transplant, so some T cells may come from the graft donor. The CDR3 runs from the conserved cysteine through the conserved F or W. A D gene is named only where the DNA matches it firmly. The size entry is marked missing in some rows and otherwise reads once, few, many or a size class.

clone_size	d_call	v_call	j_call	cdr3_nt	cdr3_aa
-	-	TRBV7-9	TRBJ2-5	TGTGCCAGCAGCTTTAGACAAATCCAAGAGACCCAGTACTTC	CASSFRQIQETQYF
-	-	TRBV7-2	TRBJ2-3	TGTGCCAGCAGCCCCCTGGGGGGATTGGGGGTAGATACGCAGTATTTT	CASSPLGGLGVDTQYF
-	-	TRBV9	TRBJ2-2	TGTGCCAGCAGCGTAGCCCCAACCACCGGGGAGCTGTTTTTT	CASSVAPTTGELFF
once	TRBD2	TRBV10-2	TRBJ2-7	TGCGCCAGCAGTGAGTCCAGCGGGAAAGTCTCCTACGAGCAGTACTTC	CASSESSGKVSYEQYF
-	TRBD2	TRBV28	TRBJ2-2	TGTGCCAGCAGCTCCAGCGGGAGGGCCCCCGGGGAGCTGTTTTTT	CASSSSGRAPGELFF
-	-	TRBV2	TRBJ2-7	TGTGCCAGCAGTGAATGGCTAAGGGTCTACGAGCAGTACTTC	CASSEWLRVYEQYF
-	-	TRBV2	TRBJ1-2	TGTGCCAGCTCTACCGGGACACTCACTAACTATGGCTACACCTTC	CASSTGTLTNYGYTF
-	TRBD1	TRBV9	TRBJ1-1	TGTGCCAGCAGCGTCCATACACACACAGGGGGAGGTAATGGTGAAGCTTTCTTT	CASSVHTHTGGGNGEAFF
-	-	TRBV29-1	TRBJ2-6	TGCAGCGTCGACAGCTCTGGGGCCAACGTCCTGACTTTC	CSVDSSGANVLTF
-	TRBD2	TRBV5-4	TRBJ2-5	TGTGCCAGCAGCTTGAAACTAGCGGGATTGGGCTACCAAGAGACCCAGTACTTC	CASSLKLAGLGYQETQYF
once	-	TRBV9	TRBJ1-2	TGTGCCAGCAGCGTAGAGGAGGGCCCCTATGGCTACACCTTC	CASSVEEGPYGYTF
-	TRBD2	TRBV6-6	TRBJ2-7	TGTGCCAGCACCTCTAGCGGCTACGAGCAGTACTTC	CASTSSGYEQYF
-	TRBD1	TRBV27	TRBJ1-4	TGTGCCAGCAGTTTGGGACAGCCTAATGAAAAACTGTTTTTT	CASSLGQPNEKLFF
-	-	TRBV4-1	TRBJ2-1	TGCGCCAGCAGCCTACCCCCAGGAGGGGCCTACAATGAGCAGTTCTTC	CASSLPPGGAYNEQFF
-	-	TRBV28	TRBJ1-2	TGTGCCAGCCAAAACACAGCCTACTATGGCTACACCTTC	CASQNTAYYGYTF
-	TRBD1	TRBV7-9	TRBJ2-2	TGTGCCAGCAGCTTACCCCGGGGGACAGGAACCGGGGAGCTGTTTTTT	CASSLPRGTGTGELFF
once	TRBD2	TRBV7-9	TRBJ2-2	TGTGCCAGCAGCTTAGGAACCGGGACTAGCGTCGGGGAGCTGTTTTTT	CASSLGTGTSVGELFF
-	-	TRBV6-1	TRBJ1-1	TGTGCCAGCAGCGGACTCTCCATGAACACTGAAGCTTTCTTT	CASSGLSMNTEAFF
-	-	TRBV9	TRBJ2-3	TGTGCCAGCAGCGTAGTACCCAACCTTGAAGATACGCAGTATTTT	CASSVVPNLEDTQYF
-	TRBD1	TRBV6-6	TRBJ1-2	TGTGCCAGCAGTTTAGACAGGGGCTATGGCTACACCTTC	CASSLDRGYGYTF
few	-	TRBV5-1	TRBJ2-3	TGCGCCAGCAGCTTGGGGGGCACAGATACGCAGTATTTT	CASSLGGTDTQYF
-	TRBD2	TRBV5-1	TRBJ2-1	TGCGCCAGCAGCCAGACTAGCGGCAATGAGCAGTTCTTC	CASSQTSGNEQFF
-	TRBD2	TRBV6-5	TRBJ2-1	TGTGCCAGCGGGAGGGCTTCCTACAATGAGCAGTTCTTC	CASGRASYNEQFF
-	-	TRBV19	TRBJ2-7	TGTGCCAGTAGCTCGTTTATGGGGTCCTACGAGCAGTACTTC	CASSSFMGSYEQYF
-	-	TRBV4-1	TRBJ2-5	TGCGCCAGCAGCCAATTTAGGGGAGAGACCCAGTACTTC	CASSQFRGETQYF
-	TRBD2	TRBV27	TRBJ2-1	TGTGCCAGCAGTTTTGGGACTAGCGTATACAATGAGCAGTTCTTC	CASSFGTSVYNEQFF
once	TRBD2	TRBV6-5	TRBJ2-5	TGTGCCAGCAGTTTCCTAGCGGGGTTAGTGGAGACCCAGTACTTC	CASSFLAGLVETQYF
-	-	TRBV18	TRBJ1-1	TGTGCCAGCTCTCCCGAAACAACCGCCGCTTTCTTT	CASSPETTAAFF
-	-	TRBV5-1	TRBJ2-7	TGCGCCAGCAGCACCGGGGGAGGCCTCTACGAGCAGTACTTC	CASSTGGGLYEQYF
-	-	TRBV27	TRBJ1-2	TGTGCCAGCGGCAACAGCCTTAACTATGGCTACACCTTC	CASGNSLNYGYTF
-	-	TRBV28	TRBJ1-5	TGTGCCACAGAGGGGGGACGCAATCAGCCCCAGCATTTT	CATEGGRNQPQHF